This entry describes one TCR beta chain. The sample holds other DNA sequences that translate to the same CDR3. Germline CDR1 reads KGHSH; CDR2 reads LQKENI. The CDR3 spans 13 residues. Between the trimmed V and J ends, which lost 3 bases and 5 bases, there was a span of 8 bases. The source of the sample is a study of T cell clones after liver transplantation. Clones were read by immunoSEQ multiplex PCR, and TCRdb kept only the in-frame ones, dropping some. The sample lists some 120,000 clones; approximately 90% were seen once. The specimen was CD4+ T cells from blood, collected 12 months after liver transplant. The chain links TRBV18 to TRBJ2-1; no clear D gene. The sequence derives from a human patient who received a liver transplant. Some T cells may originate from the graft donor. The CDR3, as DNA: TGTGCCAGCTCACCCTCTACCAACAATGAGCAGTTCTTC. Protein sequence: CASSPSTNNEQFF.